The clone carrying this TCR beta chain showed up just a few times. What it binds is not known. These data belong to a study of early T cells in non-severe SARS-CoV-2 infection. The wider study: Bulk RNA from unsorted whole blood was sequenced; chains were unpaired.

The study, taken as a whole, reports: Matching with VDJdb favored anti-spike CD8 responses (missing private and CD4 specificities).

As part of library construction, unique molecular identifiers were attached to individual cDNA molecules. TCRdb itself ran the 5' RACE reads through MiXCR, one entry per CDR3 protein. The sample shows about 72,000 distinct CDR3 sequences, over 9.5% of them seen only once. There are 13 residues in the CDR3. Germline CDR1 reads LGHNT; CDR2 reads FRNRAP. V lost 5 bases, J lost 5 bases, and 10 bases lay in between. The source of this sequence is an adult who was a healthcare worker with PCR-confirmed SARS-CoV-2 infection or an uninfected control (not recorded which). This sample comprised whole blood, obtained at baseline. This chain links TRBV12-5 with TRBJ1-5, with D unresolved. DNA of the CDR3: TGTGCTAGTGGTAACGACAATTATCAGCCCCAGCATTTT. Translated: CASGNDNYQPQHF.